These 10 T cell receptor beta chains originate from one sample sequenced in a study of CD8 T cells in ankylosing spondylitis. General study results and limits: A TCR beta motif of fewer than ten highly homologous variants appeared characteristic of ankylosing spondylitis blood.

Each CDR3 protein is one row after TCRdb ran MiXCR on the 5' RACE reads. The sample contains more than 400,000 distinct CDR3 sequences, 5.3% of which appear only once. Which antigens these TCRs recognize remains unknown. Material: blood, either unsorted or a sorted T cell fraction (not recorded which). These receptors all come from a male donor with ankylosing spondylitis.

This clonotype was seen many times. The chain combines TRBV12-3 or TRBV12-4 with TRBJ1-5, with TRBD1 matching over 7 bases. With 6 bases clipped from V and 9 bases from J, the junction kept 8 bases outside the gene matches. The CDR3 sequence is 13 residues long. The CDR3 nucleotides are TGTGCCAGCAGCCAGGACAGGTTTTCGCCCCAGCATTTT. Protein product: CASSQDRFSPQHF.

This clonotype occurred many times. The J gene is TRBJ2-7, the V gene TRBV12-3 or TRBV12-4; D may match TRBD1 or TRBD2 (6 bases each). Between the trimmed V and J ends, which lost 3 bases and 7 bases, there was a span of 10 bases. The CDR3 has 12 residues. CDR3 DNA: TGTGCCAGCAGTTTTAGGGGGAGGGAGCAGTACTTC. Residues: CASSFRGREQYF.

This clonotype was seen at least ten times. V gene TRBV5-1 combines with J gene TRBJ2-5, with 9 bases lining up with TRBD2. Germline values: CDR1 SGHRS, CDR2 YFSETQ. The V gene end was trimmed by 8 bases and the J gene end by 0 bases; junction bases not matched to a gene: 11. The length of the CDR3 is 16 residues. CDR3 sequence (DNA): TGCGCCAGTTCCCCCGCGACTAGCGGATACCAAGAGACCCAGTACTTC. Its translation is CASSPATSGYQETQYF.

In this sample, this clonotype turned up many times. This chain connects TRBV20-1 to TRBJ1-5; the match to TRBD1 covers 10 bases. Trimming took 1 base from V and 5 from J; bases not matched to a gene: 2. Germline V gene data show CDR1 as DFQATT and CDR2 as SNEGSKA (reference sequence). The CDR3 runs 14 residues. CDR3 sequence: CSARGTGGYQPQHF. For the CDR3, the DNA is TGCAGTGCTAGAGGGACAGGGGGATATCAGCCCCAGCATTTT.

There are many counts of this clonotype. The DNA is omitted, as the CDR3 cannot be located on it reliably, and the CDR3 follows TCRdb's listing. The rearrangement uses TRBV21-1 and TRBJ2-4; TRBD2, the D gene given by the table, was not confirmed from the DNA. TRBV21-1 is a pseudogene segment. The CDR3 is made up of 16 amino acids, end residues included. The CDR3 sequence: CASSKVASGSKNIQYF.

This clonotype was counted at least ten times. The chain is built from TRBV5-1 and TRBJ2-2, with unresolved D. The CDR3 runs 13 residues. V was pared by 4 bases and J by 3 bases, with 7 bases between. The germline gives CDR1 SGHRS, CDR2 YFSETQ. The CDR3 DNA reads TGCGCCAGCAGCCCTGGACACACCGGGGAGCTGTTTTTT. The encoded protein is CASSPGHTGELFF.

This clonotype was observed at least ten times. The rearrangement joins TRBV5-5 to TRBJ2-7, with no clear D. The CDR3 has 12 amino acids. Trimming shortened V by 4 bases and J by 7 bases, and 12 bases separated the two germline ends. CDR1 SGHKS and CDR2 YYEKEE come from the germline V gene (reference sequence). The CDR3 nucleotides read TGTGCCAGCAGCCTGGGCCAGCCGGAGCAGTACTTC. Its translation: CASSLGQPEQYF.

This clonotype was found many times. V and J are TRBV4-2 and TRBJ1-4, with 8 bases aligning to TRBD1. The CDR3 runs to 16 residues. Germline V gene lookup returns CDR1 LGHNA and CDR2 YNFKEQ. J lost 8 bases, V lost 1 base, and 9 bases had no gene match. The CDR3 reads CASSQVPGQGEEKLFF. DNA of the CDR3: TGTGCCAGCAGCCAAGTACCCGGACAGGGCGAGGAAAAACTGTTTTTT.

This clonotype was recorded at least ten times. DNA for the CDR3: TGCAGCGTTGAAGCTCGGTCCTCGATGAGGAGCTACACCTTC. This gives the protein CSVEARSSMRSYTF. The V gene is TRBV29-1, the J gene TRBJ1-2; D gene uncertain. The V end was cut by 1 base, the J end by 9 bases, with 18 bases between. The length of the CDR3 is 14 residues. Germline CDR1 reads SQVTM; CDR2 reads ANQGSEA.

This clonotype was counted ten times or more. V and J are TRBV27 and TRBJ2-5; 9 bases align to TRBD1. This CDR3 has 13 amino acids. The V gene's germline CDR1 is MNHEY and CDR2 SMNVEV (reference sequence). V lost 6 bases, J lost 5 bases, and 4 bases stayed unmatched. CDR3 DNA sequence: TGTGCCAGCAGGGACAGGGGAGCGGAGACCCAGTACTTC. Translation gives CASRDRGAETQYF.